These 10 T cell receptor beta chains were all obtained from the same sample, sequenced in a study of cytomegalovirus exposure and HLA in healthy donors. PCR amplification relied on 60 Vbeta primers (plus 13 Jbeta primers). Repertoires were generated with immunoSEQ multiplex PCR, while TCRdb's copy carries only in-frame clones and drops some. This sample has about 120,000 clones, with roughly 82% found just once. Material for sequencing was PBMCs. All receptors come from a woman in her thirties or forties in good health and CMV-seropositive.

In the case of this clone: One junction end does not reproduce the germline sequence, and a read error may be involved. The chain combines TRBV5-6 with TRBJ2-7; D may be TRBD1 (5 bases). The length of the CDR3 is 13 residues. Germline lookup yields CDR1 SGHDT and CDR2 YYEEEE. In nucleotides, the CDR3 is TGTGCCAGCAGCTTGCGACAGTCCTCCGAGCAGTACTTC. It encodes CASSLRQSSEQYF. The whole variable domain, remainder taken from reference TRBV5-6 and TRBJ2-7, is DAGVTQSPTHLIKTRGQQVTLRCSPKSGHDTVSWYQQALGQGPQFIFQYYEEEERQRGNFPDRFSGHQFPNYSSELNVNALLLGDSALYLCASSLRQSSEQYFGPGTRLTVT.

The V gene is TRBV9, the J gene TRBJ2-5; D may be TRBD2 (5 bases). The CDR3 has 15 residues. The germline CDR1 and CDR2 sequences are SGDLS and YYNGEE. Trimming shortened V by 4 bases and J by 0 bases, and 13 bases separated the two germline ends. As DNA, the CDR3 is TGTGCCAGCAGCCCAGCGGTGAAGGACCAAGAGACCCAGTACTTC. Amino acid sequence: CASSPAVKDQETQYF.

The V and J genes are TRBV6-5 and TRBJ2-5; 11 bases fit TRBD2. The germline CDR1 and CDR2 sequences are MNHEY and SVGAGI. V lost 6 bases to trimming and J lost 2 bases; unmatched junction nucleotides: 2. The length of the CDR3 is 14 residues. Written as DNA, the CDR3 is TGTGCCAGCAGCCGACTAGCGGGGCAAGAGACCCAGTACTTC. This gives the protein CASSRLAGQETQYF.

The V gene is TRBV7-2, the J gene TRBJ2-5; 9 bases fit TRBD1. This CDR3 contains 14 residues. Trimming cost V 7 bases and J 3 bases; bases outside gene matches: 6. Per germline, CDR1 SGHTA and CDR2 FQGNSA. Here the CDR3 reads CASTQRTGEETQYF. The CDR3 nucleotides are TGTGCCAGCACCCAACGGACAGGGGAAGAGACCCAGTACTTC.

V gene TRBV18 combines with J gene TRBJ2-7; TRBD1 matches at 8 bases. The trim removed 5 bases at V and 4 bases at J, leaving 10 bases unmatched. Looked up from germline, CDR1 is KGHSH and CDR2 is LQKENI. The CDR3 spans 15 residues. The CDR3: CASSTIDRGKYEQYF. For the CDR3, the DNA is TGTGCCAGCTCAACCATTGACAGGGGTAAATACGAGCAGTACTTC.

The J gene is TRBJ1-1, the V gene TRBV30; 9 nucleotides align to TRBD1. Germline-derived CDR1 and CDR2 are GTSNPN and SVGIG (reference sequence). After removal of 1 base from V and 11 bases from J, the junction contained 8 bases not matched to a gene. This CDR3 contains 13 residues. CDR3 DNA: TGTGCCTGGAGTGGGGGACAGGGAGGATTTGCTTTCTTT. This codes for CAWSGGQGGFAFF.

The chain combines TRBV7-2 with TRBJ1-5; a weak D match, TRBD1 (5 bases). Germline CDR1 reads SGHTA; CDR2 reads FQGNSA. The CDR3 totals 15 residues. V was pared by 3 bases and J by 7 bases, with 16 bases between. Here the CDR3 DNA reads TGTGCCAGCAGCTTTCAAACGGGGGGAAACCAGCCCCAGCATTTT. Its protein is CASSFQTGGNQPQHF.

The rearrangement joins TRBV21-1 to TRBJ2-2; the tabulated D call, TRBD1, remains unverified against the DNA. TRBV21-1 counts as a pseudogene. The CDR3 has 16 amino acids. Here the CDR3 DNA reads TGTGCCAGCAGCAAAGACCACAGGGGAAACACCGGGGAGCTGTTTTTT. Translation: CASSKDHRGNTGELFF.

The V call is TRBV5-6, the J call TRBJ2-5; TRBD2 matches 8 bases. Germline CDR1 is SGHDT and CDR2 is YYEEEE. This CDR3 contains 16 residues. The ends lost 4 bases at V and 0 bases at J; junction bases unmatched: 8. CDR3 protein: CASSPWTSRHQETQYF. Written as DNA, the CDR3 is TGTGCCAGCAGCCCGTGGACTAGCCGACACCAAGAGACCCAGTACTTC.

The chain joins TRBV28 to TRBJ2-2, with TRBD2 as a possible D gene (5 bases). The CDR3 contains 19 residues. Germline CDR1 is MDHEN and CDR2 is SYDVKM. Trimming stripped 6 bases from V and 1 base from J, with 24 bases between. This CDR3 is CASSPPLGVLIENTGELFF. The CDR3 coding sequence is TGTGCCAGCAGCCCCCCCTTGGGAGTTTTAATCGAGAACACCGGGGAGCTGTTTTTT.